One sample yielded the 23 T cell receptor beta chains listed below, sequenced in a study of identical twins. Using its own MiXCR run on the 5' RACE reads, TCRdb lists one record per CDR3 protein. In the table there are nearly 650,000 distinct CDR3 sequences, about 7% of which are singletons. This sample also appeared in a second study, on yellow fever vaccine responses in identical twins.

The sequenced material came from PBMCs. The receptor source for this set is a woman aged 18-29 years in good health.

The rearrangement uses TRBV28 and TRBJ1-6; no clear D. CDR1 is MDHEN and CDR2 is SYDVKM in the germline V gene. The CDR3 has 14 residues. The germline V and J ends were trimmed by 3 bases and 11 bases, with 14 bases remaining between them. CDR3 nucleotide sequence: TGTGCCAGCAGTTTTAATCGGGGTCTCCCACCCCTCCACTTT. Translated, it gives CASSFNRGLPPLHF.

This clonotype was seen at least ten times. The chain employs TRBV29-1 and TRBJ2-1, with TRBD1 matching over 11 bases. The CDR3 contains 14 residues. V trimming: 4 bases; J trimming: 6 bases; junction bases outside the gene matches: 5. Germline V gives CDR1 SQVTM, CDR2 ANQGSEA. Written as DNA, the CDR3 is TGCAGCGTTGCCCGGGACAGGGGGGGCAATGAGCAGTTCTTC. It translates to CSVARDRGGNEQFF.

This clonotype occurred many times. The chain recombines TRBV11-2 with TRBJ1-1; D gene ambiguous. The ends were cut back, 5 bases at V and 1 base at J, with 8 bases in the middle. Germline lookup yields CDR1 SGHAT and CDR2 FQNNGV. This CDR3 is built from 13 residues. In nucleotides, the CDR3 is TGTGCCAGCAGCACTTACAGGAACACTGAAGCTTTCTTT. It encodes CASSTYRNTEAFF.

This clonotype was seen many times. The chain uses TRBV2 and TRBJ2-7, with 11 bases that match TRBD2. Germline V gene lookup returns CDR1 SNHLY and CDR2 FYNNEI. The CDR3 length is 15 residues. Losses at the gene ends were 3 bases for V and 3 bases for J; bases not matched to a gene: 4. In DNA, the CDR3 is TGTGCCAGCAGTGATAGGCTAGCGGGAGGCTACGAGCAGTACTTC. Its translation is CASSDRLAGGYEQYF.

This clonotype came up many times. The gene calls are TRBV20-1 and TRBJ1-4; D possibly corresponds to TRBD1 (5 bases). This CDR3 has 17 residues. V was shortened by 0 bases and J by 7 bases, with 21 bases between the two germline ends. Looked up from germline, CDR1 is DFQATT and CDR2 is SNEGSKA (reference sequence). The CDR3 region has the DNA TGCAGTGCTAGAGATCCCACAAGGAGGGGAGGAGGTGAAAAACTGTTTTTT. Residues: CSARDPTRRGGGEKLFF.

This clonotype was counted at least ten times. This sequence joins TRBV6-1 and TRBJ1-2; 7 bases line up with TRBD1. Trimming cost V 5 bases and J 4 bases; bases outside gene matches: 7. The CDR3 spans 14 residues. Germline-derived CDR1 and CDR2 are MNHNS and SASEGT. The CDR3 nucleotides read TGTGCCAGCAGTCGGACAGGAGACATCTATGGCTACACCTTC. Its protein product is CASSRTGDIYGYTF.

The chain employs TRBV20-1 and TRBJ2-2; D gene unclear. CDR1 and CDR2 from the germline V gene are DFQATT and SNEGSKA (reference sequence). V was cut by 3 bases and J by 6 bases, with 8 bases left in between. The CDR3 is 12 residues long. The CDR3 reads CSASTGAGELFF. In nucleotides, the CDR3 is TGCAGTGCTAGCACTGGAGCCGGGGAGCTGTTTTTT.

This clonotype has just a few counts. The chain is built from TRBV12-3 or TRBV12-4 and TRBJ2-7; D remains unclear. This CDR3 comprises 14 residues. V shed 6 bases and J shed 0 bases, with 12 bases lying between them. CDR3 in amino acids: CASSPRAYSYEQYF. CDR3 nucleotide sequence: TGTGCCAGCAGCCCTAGGGCCTACTCCTACGAGCAGTACTTC.

This clonotype was seen more than once but under ten times. The J gene is TRBJ2-2, the V gene TRBV12-3 or TRBV12-4, with 7 positions matching TRBD2. The CDR3 consists of 17 residues. The ends lost 6 bases at V and 4 bases at J; junction bases unmatched: 14. CDR3 nucleotide sequence: TGTGCCAGCAGGGTCTCGAGCGGGGCCCCGGGCACCGGGGAGCTGTTTTTT. This translates into CASRVSSGAPGTGELFF.

In its sample, this clonotype was seen a few times. The chain combines TRBV11-1 with TRBJ2-2; 9 bases are a match to TRBD2. V was pared by 5 bases and J by 0 bases, with 13 bases of the junction left unmatched. The CDR3 totals 19 residues. Germline assignment: CDR1 SGHAT and CDR2 FQDESV (reference sequence). DNA of the CDR3: TGTGCCAGCAGCGGAAGACTAGCGGAGAGTATCGCGAACACCGGGGAGCTGTTTTTT. Its translation is CASSGRLAESIANTGELFF.

J is TRBJ2-6 and V is TRBV2, with no clear D. The CDR3 is 16 amino acids. Germline V gives CDR1 SNHLY, CDR2 FYNNEI. V shed 7 bases and J shed 0 bases, with 13 bases lying between them. The CDR3 DNA reads as TGTGCCAGCAATGTTAGGTCAGTCTCTGGGGCCAACGTCCTGACTTTC. Translated: CASNVRSVSGANVLTF.

At least ten counts were recorded for this clonotype. The J gene is TRBJ2-5, the V gene TRBV29-1; D may correspond to TRBD1 or TRBD2 (6 bases each). The CDR3 is 15 amino acids. V was trimmed by 5 bases and J by 5 bases, leaving 21 bases between them. Germline assignment: CDR1 SQVTM and CDR2 ANQGSEA. The CDR3: CSVFPEPGGRETQYF. The CDR3 coding sequence is TGCAGCGTTTTTCCAGAACCCGGGGGCCGGGAGACCCAGTACTTC.

This clonotype was picked up a small number of times. The rearrangement joins TRBV24-1 to TRBJ1-1, with no clear D. The germline CDR1 and CDR2 sequences are KGHDR and SFDVKD. The CDR3 spans 16 residues. V was shortened by 3 bases and J by 2 bases, with 15 bases between the two germline ends. CDR3 nucleotide sequence: TGTGCCACCAGTGATCCCGGAGGACTGCTAAACACTGAAGCTTTCTTT. Translating gives CATSDPGGLLNTEAFF.

This clonotype has just a few counts. V usage is TRBV9 and J usage is TRBJ2-1; 8 bases are shared with TRBD2. V trimming: 4 bases; J trimming: 7 bases; junction bases outside the gene matches: 10. Germline V gene sequence: CDR1 SGDLS, CDR2 YYNGEE. The CDR3 covers 15 residues. The CDR3 region is CASSRGAGAENEQFF. DNA for the CDR3: TGTGCCAGCAGCCGTGGAGCGGGAGCGGAAAATGAGCAGTTCTTC.

The chain has TRBV11-1 and TRBJ2-2; perhaps TRBD2 as D (5 bases). CDR3 size: 18 residues. Germline CDR1 reads SGHAT; CDR2 reads FQDESV (reference sequence). Trimming cost V 7 bases and J 3 bases, with 24 bases left between them. The CDR3 reads CASNPLEVLEAYTGELFF. The CDR3 DNA follows: TGTGCCAGCAACCCCCTAGAGGTACTAGAAGCTTACACCGGGGAGCTGTTTTTT. Full variable domain (rest looked up from reference TRBV11-1 and TRBJ2-2): EAEVAQSPRYKITEKSQAVAFWCDPISGHATLYWYRQILGQGPELLVQFQDESVVDDSQLPKDRFSAERLKGVDSTLKIQPAELGDSAMYLCASNPLEVLEAYTGELFFGEGSRLTVL.

This clonotype was counted a few times. V and J are TRBV3-1 and TRBJ2-1; 9 bases align to TRBD1. The CDR3 sequence is 14 residues long. Trimming at V came to 4 bases and at J to 5 bases, leaving 3 bases not matched to a gene. CDR1 and CDR2 (germline): LGHDT, YNNKEL (reference sequence). The CDR3 DNA follows: TGTGCCAGCAGCCGACAGGGGGGGAACAATGAGCAGTTCTTC. Translated: CASSRQGGNNEQFF.

A few counts support this clonotype. This sequence joins TRBV10-3 and TRBJ1-5; 7 bases align to TRBD1. CDR1 ENHRY and CDR2 SYGVKD come from the germline V gene. The CDR3 is 15 residues long. J gave up 6 bases and V 3 bases, and 8 bases lay outside the gene matches. CDR3 loop: CAISESLQGSQPQHF. CDR3 in DNA: TGTGCCATCAGTGAATCGTTACAGGGGAGTCAGCCCCAGCATTTT.

This clonotype occurred many times. The CDR3 loop reads CASRSGLKEKNIQYF. CDR3 sequence (DNA): TGCGCCAGCAGATCGGGACTTAAGGAAAAAAACATTCAGTACTTC. The chain couples TRBV10-2 to TRBJ2-4; perhaps TRBD2 as D (6 bases). Germline V gene data show CDR1 as WSHSY and CDR2 as SAAADI. Between the trimmed V and J ends, which lost 6 bases and 4 bases, there was a span of 16 bases. The CDR3 is made up of 15 amino acids.

This clonotype was counted a few times. The chain employs TRBV4-1 and TRBJ2-1; 8 bases fit TRBD1. CDR3 length: 15 residues. Trimming cost V 0 bases and J 5 bases; bases outside gene matches: 3. Germline V gene data show CDR1 as MGHRA and CDR2 as YSYEKL. The CDR3 bases are TGCGCCAGCAGCCAAGAGGACAGGGTAGACAATGAGCAGTTCTTC. Amino acids: CASSQEDRVDNEQFF.

Regarding this clonotype: A read error may be the cause here, since a much bigger clone is one base away. The chain carries TRBV12-3 or TRBV12-4 and TRBJ2-1; D may correspond to TRBD1 or TRBD2 (5 bases each). V dropped 3 bases and J dropped 8 bases, with 14 bases sitting between them. CDR3 length: 14 amino acids. CDR3 nucleotide sequence: TGTGCCAGCAGTTTGGGGCCAGGGAGACATGAGCAGTTCTTC. It yields the protein CASSLGPGRHEQFF.

In this sample, this clonotype turned up many times. This chain joins TRBV20-1 and TRBJ2-7; tentatively, D is TRBD2 (6 bases). This CDR3 region has 13 residues. V gave up 5 bases and J gave up 1 base, with 12 bases separating them. Germline values: CDR1 DFQATT, CDR2 SNEGSKA (reference sequence). This CDR3 reads CSASTRMSYEQYF. The DNA for the CDR3 is TGCAGTGCTTCGACTAGAATGTCCTACGAGCAGTACTTC.

There are a few counts of this clonotype. The rearrangement uses TRBV13 and TRBJ1-4, with D tentatively TRBD1 (5 bases). Trimming removed 5 bases at V and 7 bases at J, with 14 bases between. CDR3 length: 14 residues. CDR1 is PRHDT and CDR2 is FYEKMQ in the germline V gene (reference sequence). This chain's CDR3 is CASSPRGAGEKLFF. In DNA form, the CDR3 reads TGTGCCAGCAGCCCCCGGGGCGCGGGTGAAAAACTGTTTTTT.

This clonotype was found many times. The rearrangement links TRBV5-1 to TRBJ2-1; tentatively, D is TRBD2 (7 bases). CDR3 length equals 17 residues. V lost 4 bases and J lost 4, with 21 bases in between. Germline V CDR1 and CDR2: SGHRS, YFSETQ. CDR3 in amino acids: CASSGKNRGAGYNEQFF. CDR3 nucleotide sequence: TGCGCCAGCAGCGGAAAAAACCGGGGGGCAGGGTACAATGAGCAGTTCTTC.